This TCR beta chain is drawn from a study of immune heterogeneity within non-small cell lung tumors. Study summary: Histology included 4 squamous cell carcinomas, 10 non-squamous carcinomas and 1 unspecified tumor. Study findings and constraints: Identical dominant CDR3 beta clonotypes spanned tumor sites within a patient, beside site-unique high-frequency clones. The study found that local T-cell clonality correlated moderately but significantly with local tumor mutational burden (R approximately 0.34).

Germline-derived CDR1 and CDR2 are DFQATT and SNEGSKA (reference sequence). Termini included, the CDR3 measures 16 amino acids. The TCR beta CDR3 region underwent multiplex PCR amplification with 32 V and 13 J primers. From the multiplex PCR reads, TCRdb called clonotypes with MiXCR, one entry per CDR3 protein. The sample lists around 9,200 distinct CDR3 sequences, approximately 34% occurring once. Bulk tumor genomic DNA served as template, at roughly 600 ng per sample. From each primary tumor, several far-apart biopsies were obtained during surgery. Their non-small cell lung cancer was newly diagnosed and untreated, and the patients underwent curative surgery. There were roughly 16 donors in total. They were all newly diagnosed non-small cell lung cancer patients undergoing surgery with curative intent. This clonotype was seen once. Antigen specificity is unknown. It is likely a read error, because the conserved phenylalanine at the end of the CDR3 is missing. No DNA is shown, since the ends of the CDR3 on it are uncertain; the CDR3 is the one TCRdb lists.

The chain is built from TRBV20-1 and TRBJ2-3; TRBD2 is taken as the D call from the table, unchecked against the DNA. The sample comprised lung tumor tissue. The TCR was taken from a man aged 55-75 years with non-small cell lung cancer. CDR3 protein: CSASRLAGVYEQYFGP.